What follows are 10 T cell receptor beta chains derived from one specimen sequenced in a study of T cell responses to AZD1222 COVID-19 vaccine. The data were produced by immunoSEQ multiplex PCR, yet TCRdb's version contains in-frame clones alone and is incomplete. The repertoire consists of 150,000 to 200,000 clones, with roughly 92% occurring once and the leading ten covering 1.6%. Sequencing was performed on peripheral blood, taken on day 0 of AZD1222 vaccination. These receptors were obtained from an adult in good health.

The chain is built from TRBV6-1 and TRBJ2-7; 9 bases fit TRBD1. The V segment lost 1 base and the J segment 1 base; nucleotides outside the gene matches: 2. This CDR3 spans 15 amino acids. The germline V gene encodes CDR1 MNHNS and CDR2 SASEGT. Here the CDR3 reads CASSEVGTGSYEQYF. Here the CDR3 DNA reads TGTGCCAGCAGTGAAGTGGGGACAGGGTCCTACGAGCAGTACTTC.

The V gene is TRBV4-1, the J gene TRBJ1-5; TRBD1 matches 10 bases. This CDR3 has 17 residues. V dropped 2 bases and J dropped 2; count of bases not matched to a gene: 6. The V gene's germline CDR1 is MGHRA and CDR2 YSYEKL. As DNA, the CDR3 is TGCGCCAGCAGCCAAAGGGACAGGGGAGGTGGCAATCAGCCCCAGCATTTT. Translated: CASSQRDRGGGNQPQHF.

V gene TRBV30 combines with J gene TRBJ1-6, with D unclear. This CDR3 spans 13 amino acids. Trimming stripped 5 bases from V and 6 bases from J, with 11 bases between. CDR1 and CDR2 (germline): GTSNPN, SVGIG (reference sequence). CDR3 nucleotides: TGTGCCTGGGGGGATCAGTTTAATTCACCCCTCCACTTT. The encoded protein is CAWGDQFNSPLHF. Full variable domain (rest looked up from reference TRBV30 and TRBJ1-6): SQTIHQWPATLVQPVGSPLSLECTVEGTSNPNLYWYRQAAGRGLQLLFYSVGIGQISSEVPQNLSASRPQDRQFILSSKKLLLSDSGFYLCAWGDQFNSPLHFGNGTRLTVT.

A single count supports this clone. The same CDR3 also results from other DNA sequences found in this sample. The V and J genes are TRBV29-1 and TRBJ2-7, with TRBD2 matching over 7 bases. This CDR3 contains 11 residues. V shed 5 bases and J 3 bases; nucleotides not matched to a gene: 1. In germline, CDR1 is SQVTM, CDR2 ANQGSEA. In nucleotides, the CDR3 is TGCAGCGTTACGGGAGGCTACGAGCAGTACTTC. It is translated as CSVTGGYEQYF.

In nucleotides, the CDR3 is TGCGCCCGACGCATAACAGGAAATAATTCACCCCTCCACTTT. The encoded protein is CARRITGNNSPLHF. The rearrangement joins TRBV10-1 to TRBJ1-6; D is perhaps TRBD1 (5 bases). Trimming removed 11 bases at V and 5 bases at J, with 16 bases between. Germline CDR1 WNHNN, CDR2 SYGVQD (reference sequence). The CDR3 covers 14 residues.

The chain carries TRBV5-1 and TRBJ2-5; a possible D gene is TRBD1 (5 bases). CDR3 length: 14 residues. Trimming shortened V by 1 base and J by 1 base, and 8 bases separated the two germline ends. CDR1 and CDR2 from the germline V gene are SGHRS and YFSETQ. The chain's CDR3 is CASSLRGFQETQYF. CDR3 coding DNA: TGCGCCAGCAGCTTGAGGGGATTCCAAGAGACCCAGTACTTC.

V usage is TRBV24-1 and J usage is TRBJ1-5, with a tentative D call TRBD1 (5 bases). Germline CDR1 is KGHDR and CDR2 is SFDVKD. The CDR3 covers 14 residues. Trimming stripped 9 bases from V and 0 bases from J, with 11 bases between. CDR3 sequence (DNA): TGTGCCACCTCAGGACACTATAGCAATCAGCCCCAGCATTTT. Translated, it gives CATSGHYSNQPQHF.

The V gene is TRBV7-2, the J gene TRBJ1-1; D possibly corresponds to TRBD1 (6 bases). The germline V and J ends were trimmed by 7 bases and 6 bases, with 18 bases remaining between them. CDR1 is SGHTA, CDR2 FQGNSA, per germline. This CDR3 is 14 amino acids long. The DNA of the CDR3 is TGTGCCAGCACCCTAAGGTGGCAGGGGTCTGAAGCTTTCTTT. Encoded protein: CASTLRWQGSEAFF.

CDR3 coding DNA: TGCGCCAGCAGTGAGTCGAGGGGGGGTGTCGGCCAAGAGACCCAGTACTTC. As protein: CASSESRGGVGQETQYF. The rearrangement joins TRBV10-2 to TRBJ2-5; perhaps TRBD2 as D (7 bases). The germline V gene encodes CDR1 WSHSY and CDR2 SAAADI. The CDR3 length is 17 residues. V lost 0 bases and J 1 base, leaving 15 bases between the germline ends.

This chain uses TRBV7-8 with TRBJ1-2, with D maybe TRBD1 (5 bases). From germline, CDR1 is SGHVS and CDR2 FQNEAQ. The V gene lost 3 bases and the J gene lost 5 bases, with 16 bases spanning the gap. The CDR3 consists of 15 residues. CDR3 loop: CASSFRATEGYGYTF. As DNA, the CDR3 is TGTGCCAGCAGCTTCCGCGCCACGGAGGGGTATGGCTACACCTTC.